This T cell receptor (beta chain) comes out of a study of cytomegalovirus exposure and HLA in healthy donors. 60 Vbeta and 13 Jbeta primers were used in PCR. TCRdb's copy holds only in-frame clones and misses some; the assay was immunoSEQ multiplex PCR. The sample's table shows tens of thousands of clones. This CDR3 spans 13 amino acids. V shed 1 base and J shed 7 bases, with 11 bases lying between them. The germline V gene has CDR1 SEHNR and CDR2 FQNEAQ (reference sequence). The sample comprised PBMCs. The V gene is TRBV7-9, the J gene TRBJ2-7; D is unresolved. The source of this sequence is a man aged 18 to 30 in good health and CMV-seropositive. Here the CDR3 reads CASSLGPREEQYF. The CDR3 bases are TGTGCCAGCAGCTTAGGCCCTAGAGAAGAGCAGTACTTC.